This entry is about one T cell receptor (beta chain). Antigen unknown. TCRdb reprocessed the RT-PCR reads via MiXCR and lists one record per CDR3 protein. The table includes almost 250,000 distinct CDR3 sequences, more than 10% detected once. This sample is drawn from a study of response to subunit inactivated influenza vaccine. Broader study findings: There was a suggestion from the authors that each seasonal influenza vaccination recruits few new T cells.

Germline V CDR1 and CDR2: LNHNV, YYDKDF (reference sequence). The length of the CDR3 is 14 residues. V shed 0 bases and J shed 8 bases, with 12 bases lying between them. The clonotype comes from a man aged 50 to 59 who received an inactivated influenza vaccine. Sequenced material: non-naive T cells sorted from PBMCs, taken around 15 days before vaccination. V gene TRBV15 combines with J gene TRBJ2-3, with D unresolved. The CDR3 DNA reads TGTGCCACCAGCAGAGACCTACGTGTTGGTACGCAGTATTTT. It yields the protein CATSRDLRVGTQYF.